Shown below are 10 T cell receptor beta chains from a single sample sequenced in a study of blood T cell repertoires in COVID-19. Produced via immunoSEQ multiplex PCR; TCRdb's table is partial and in-frame only. The table includes tens of thousands of clones, around 90% detected once. Sequenced material: peripheral blood. These receptors all stem from a male donor with acute or convalescent COVID-19.

The genes are TRBV9 and TRBJ2-7, with 7 bases aligning to TRBD1. V shed 4 bases and J 3 bases; nucleotides not matched to a gene: 10. The germline gives CDR1 SGDLS, CDR2 YYNGEE. The CDR3 runs 15 residues. This chain's CDR3 is CASSPRQGINYEQYF. The CDR3 nucleotides are TGTGCCAGCAGCCCGAGACAGGGCATCAACTACGAGCAGTACTTC.

The CDR3 loop is CASSEGPSGGPQKETQYF. The CDR3, as DNA: TGTGCCAGCAGTGAGGGACCTAGCGGGGGCCCGCAAAAAGAGACCCAGTACTTC. This chain joins TRBV2 and TRBJ2-5; 10 nucleotides align to TRBD2. CDR3 length: 18 amino acids. Germline V gene data show CDR1 as SNHLY and CDR2 as FYNNEI. The V segment lost 3 bases and the J segment 3 bases; nucleotides outside the gene matches: 13.

This clone came up once. The V gene is TRBV24-1, the J gene TRBJ2-3; 8 nucleotides match TRBD2. J was trimmed by 6 bases and V by 3 bases; bases with no gene match: 13. This CDR3 contains 17 residues. Looked up from germline, CDR1 is KGHDR and CDR2 is SFDVKD. CDR3 nucleotide sequence: TGTGCCACCAGTGATCTAGGGAGCGGGGGACTCGGGGATACGCAGTATTTT. Encoded protein: CATSDLGSGGLGDTQYF.

J is TRBJ1-4 and V is TRBV28; the match to TRBD1 covers 7 bases. CDR1 and CDR2 from the germline V gene are MDHEN and SYDVKM. V shed 11 bases, J shed 7 bases, and the junction held 10 bases outside the gene matches. The CDR3 sequence is 13 residues long. The CDR3: CAAQGGVVEKLFF. The DNA for the CDR3 is TGTGCCGCCCAGGGGGGCGTCGTTGAAAAACTGTTTTTT.

The chain employs TRBV27 and TRBJ1-4, with a possible D match to TRBD1 (5 bases). The CDR3 is made up of 14 amino acids. Trimming pared 6 bases from V and 6 bases from J, leaving 14 bases between. Germline assignment: CDR1 MNHEY and CDR2 SMNVEV (reference sequence). The DNA for the CDR3 is TGTGCCAGCAGCCCCCTTGGGGGGGATGAAAAACTGTTTTTT. It translates to CASSPLGGDEKLFF. Drawing the rest from reference TRBV27 and TRBJ1-4, the complete variable domain is EAQVTQNPRYLITVTGKKLTVTCSQNMNHEYMSWYRQDPGLGLRQIYYSMNVEVTDKGDVPEGYKVSRKEKRNFPLILESPSPNQTSLYFCASSPLGGDEKLFFGSGTQLSVL.

The chain recombines TRBV5-1 with TRBJ2-2; 8 nucleotides align to TRBD1. The CDR3 has 15 amino acids. CDR1 and CDR2 (germline): SGHRS, YFSETQ. V was pared by 5 bases and J by 2 bases, with 5 bases of the junction left unmatched. For the CDR3, the DNA is TGCGCCAGCAGACATGGACAGGGAAACACCGGGGAGCTGTTTTTT. Its translation: CASRHGQGNTGELFF. Complete variable domain (other parts from reference TRBV5-1 and TRBJ2-2): KAGVTQTPRYLIKTRGQQVTLSCSPISGHRSVSWYQQTPGQGLQFLFEYFSETQRNKGNFPGRFSGRQFSNSRSEMNVSTLELGDSALYLCASRHGQGNTGELFFGEGSRLTVL.

The rearrangement links TRBV2 to TRBJ1-5; D is uncertain. This CDR3 spans 14 amino acids. The germline V and J ends were trimmed by 3 bases and 6 bases, with 12 bases remaining between them. Per the germline V gene, CDR1 is SNHLY and CDR2 is FYNNEI. This CDR3 reads CASSEVRETQPQHF. In DNA, the CDR3 is TGTGCCAGCAGTGAGGTGAGAGAAACTCAGCCCCAGCATTTT.

The rearrangement joins TRBV21-1 to TRBJ1-5; no check of the table's D call, TRBD1, against the DNA was made. TRBV21-1 corresponds to a pseudogene. The CDR3 covers 18 residues. CDR3: CASSPPGQGVEGNQPQHF. CDR3 coding DNA: TGTGCCAGCAGCCCCCCGGGACAGGGAGTTGAGGGCAATCAGCCCCAGCATTTT.

The rearrangement joins TRBV13 to TRBJ1-2; tentatively, D is TRBD1 (5 bases). V shed 2 bases and J shed 2 bases, with 15 bases lying between them. The V gene's germline CDR1 is PRHDT and CDR2 FYEKMQ (reference sequence). The CDR3 totals 16 residues. Written as DNA, the CDR3 is TGTGCCAGCAGCTTAAACCAGGGCGGTTCGAACTATGGCTACACCTTC. It yields the protein CASSLNQGGSNYGYTF.

The chain employs TRBV15 and TRBJ2-5, with D hard to call. The CDR3 runs 14 residues. V lost 0 bases and J lost 3, with 8 bases in between. From germline, CDR1 is LNHNV and CDR2 YYDKDF (reference sequence). The DNA for the CDR3 is TGTGCCACCAGCAGAGATTGGGCCGAAGAGACCCAGTACTTC. Translated, it gives CATSRDWAEETQYF.